The source of this TCR beta chain is a study of T cell responses to AZD1222 COVID-19 vaccine. Overall study results and limits: At baseline, seropositivity was found in only 6 or 7 AZD1222 recipients. CD4 TCRs covered the whole spike, strongest at regions 160-218 and 743-854. The donor cohort was predominantly white British with a female majority, and clonal diversity may have been underestimated.

Profiling relied on immunoSEQ multiplex PCR, and the TCRdb table lists in-frame clones only, not all of them. The data show 90,000 to 100,000 clones, with about 85% seen just once and about 3% held by the top ten. CDR1 and CDR2 from the germline V gene are SGHRS and YFSETQ. Unmatched junction bases numbered 5, after V lost 4 bases and J lost 3 bases. CDR3 length equals 14 residues. Comment on this clone: Its antigen is not known.

The sequencing used peripheral blood, collected on day 0 of AZD1222 vaccination. The sequence derives from an adult in good health. The chain joins TRBV5-1 to TRBJ1-2, with 8 bases identical to TRBD1. The CDR3 coding sequence is TGCGCCAGCAGCCTCGACAGGGGCCACTATGGCTACACCTTC. As protein: CASSLDRGHYGYTF. Together with reference TRBV5-1 and TRBJ1-2, the CDR3 gives the full variable domain: KAGVTQTPRYLIKTRGQQVTLSCSPISGHRSVSWYQQTPGQGLQFLFEYFSETQRNKGNFPGRFSGRQFSNSRSEMNVSTLELGDSALYLCASSLDRGHYGYTFGSGTRLTVV.